This T cell receptor beta chain was captured in a study of cytomegalovirus exposure and HLA in healthy donors. Per germline, CDR1 SGHRS and CDR2 YFSETQ. The CDR3 is 17 amino acids. The V segment lost 0 bases and the J segment 4 bases; nucleotides outside the gene matches: 9. Study results and limitations: Altogether, about 160 TCR beta chains were recorded as cytomegalovirus-associated. Many donors carried some public TCRs, although rarity characterized most TCR sequences.

Here immunoSEQ multiplex PCR was the method, and the copy in TCRdb shows in-frame clones only, minus some. The table has around 120,000 clones, approximately 90% seen once. Details on this clone: Its antigen remains unidentified.

This chain connects TRBV5-1 to TRBJ2-3; 9 bases align to TRBD2. Material: PBMCs. The TCR comes from a woman between 18 and 29 years old in good health and CMV-seronegative. For the CDR3, the DNA is TGCGCCAGCAGCTTGGTGGCTAGCGGGACCCCGGCAGATACGCAGTATTTT. It encodes CASSLVASGTPADTQYF.